This TCR beta chain was sequenced for a study of OX40 agonist ivuxolimab in advanced cancers. Study-level information: Ivuxolimab, an agonistic anti-OX40 (CD134) antibody, was given to patients. With a range of 23 to 79, age averaged roughly 61 years, and about 83% were male. Ivuxolimab, which patients received intravenously every 2 weeks, was dosed at 0.01 to 10 mg/kg.

The CDR3 spans 15 residues. Germline CDR1 reads SGHAT; CDR2 reads FQNNGV. J lost 0 bases, V lost 6 bases, and 5 bases had no gene match. Repertoires were generated with immunoSEQ multiplex PCR, while TCRdb's copy carries only in-frame clones and drops some. The sample lists over 45,000 clones; more than 85% were seen once. If patients had autoimmune disease history or systemic immunosuppression, they were excluded. The receptor was isolated from an adult with an advanced solid tumor such as melanoma, head and neck, liver or kidney cancer. Sequenced here: CD4+ or CD8+ T cells sorted from blood, sampled in a trial of the OX40 agonist ivuxolimab. The genes are TRBV11-2 and TRBJ2-3; TRBD1 aligns across 8 bases. CDR3 sequence: CASSYWTGSTDTQYF. CDR3 in DNA: TGTGCCAGCAGTTACTGGACAGGGAGCACAGATACGCAGTATTTT.